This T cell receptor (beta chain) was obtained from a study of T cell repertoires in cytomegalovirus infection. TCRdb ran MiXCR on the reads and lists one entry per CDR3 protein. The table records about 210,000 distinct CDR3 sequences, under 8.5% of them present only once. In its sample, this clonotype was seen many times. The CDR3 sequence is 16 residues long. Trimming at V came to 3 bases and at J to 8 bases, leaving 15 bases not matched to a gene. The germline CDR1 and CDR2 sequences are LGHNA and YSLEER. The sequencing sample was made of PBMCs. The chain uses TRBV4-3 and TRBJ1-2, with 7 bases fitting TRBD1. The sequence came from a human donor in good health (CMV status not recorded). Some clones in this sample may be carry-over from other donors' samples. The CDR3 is CASSQRGLGQDDGYTF. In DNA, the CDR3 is TGCGCCAGCAGCCAGAGGGGACTAGGACAGGACGACGGCTACACCTTC.